This record covers a single T cell receptor (beta chain). The antigen this receptor binds is unknown. No base qualities exist here, and no much larger clone lies one base off it. The CDR3 numbers 14 residues from cysteine through phenylalanine. The only DNA kept is the CDR3, 42 bases in frame from the first base. From the germline V gene, CDR1 is MNHEY and CDR2 is SVGEGT. V drops 2 bases and J drops 7 bases, leaving 9 bases in between. This record comes from a study of blood T cell repertoires in COVID-19 (TCRdb year 2020). As for the study more broadly: Samples covering the acute and convalescent phases of COVID-19 were provided by collaborators in the United States, Italy and Spain. The material from the prospective study consisted of cDNA or gDNA derived from T cells, B-cell-depleted T cells, or PBMCs. Subjects who had been exposed to COVID-19, were actively infected with it, or had recovered from it provided the deeply sampled blood TCRbeta repertoires that made up the dataset. The repertoires were released in a freely available public database intended as a resource for research on the immune response to SARS-CoV-2. The samples were drawn from the first 160 participants of the ongoing ImmuneRACE study and from 1,254 subjects provided by 6 global collaborators. Nearly every sample came with metadata listing a de-identified subject ID, COVID-19 status, age in years and sex. Where available, HLA class I and class II types were taken from metadata supplied by the sample provider and were not determined by assay-based typing. Study-wide findings and limitations: How much clinical and demographic metadata was included differed by source and by participant, and the metadata was provided uncurated.

TCRbeta CDR3 regions were amplified from genomic DNA by means of the immunoSEQ Assay, a bias-controlled multiplex PCR. For the original study's pipeline: Nucleated cell counts per sample were estimated from amplification of reference gene primers within the assay. Sequence reads were collapsed and filtered to measure the absolute abundance of every unique TCRbeta CDR3 rearrangement. Productive Simpson clonality was computed per sample as the square root of Simpson's diversity index over productive rearrangements. Not all clones reach the TCRdb copy of this immuneACCESS table, which keeps in-frame sequences only. Checked studies attribute under half of the gap to unresolved V genes and leave the rest unexplained. From that table come the V and J calls and clone size; the DNA was used to work out D and trimming. A total of 250,000 to 300,000 clones appear in this sample, about nine tenths of them only once. The ten top clones hold 2.2% of the sample.

A second Seattle source provided samples from volunteer blood donors who had recovered from COVID-19. Whole blood was collected in K2EDTA tubes by collaborating institutions according to the institutions' own protocols. Collaborator samples were shipped for TCRbeta analysis as frozen whole blood, isolated PBMCs, or DNA extracted from either sample type. The chain is assembled from TRBV6-2 or TRBV6-3 and TRBJ1-6, with no confidently assigned D gene. The sequence was obtained from a woman aged 45 to 65 who had recovered from COVID-19. The sample was peripheral blood. The nucleotide sequence reads TGTGCCAGCAGTTACCAAGTCAGGAATTCACCCCTCCACTTT. Translation gives CASSYQVRNSPLHF.